The source of this T cell receptor (beta chain) is a study of T cell repertoires in cytomegalovirus infection. Study at large: Public signatures in TCR beta pointed to CMV infection and matching HLA type.

This CDR3 is built from 16 residues. Germline V gene sequence: CDR1 DFQATT, CDR2 SNEGSKA (reference sequence). The V end lost 0 bases, the J end lost 3 bases, and 15 bases lay between the germline ends. Findings of the study overall: Carriers of CMV plus the relevant HLA were identified by cumulative public TCR beta family frequency.

On this clonotype: Its antigen remains unknown.

TCRdb redid the calling of the reads with MiXCR, one entry per CDR3 protein. The table shows under 800,000 distinct CDR3 sequences, with approximately 25% occurring only once. The TCR originated in a human donor in good health (CMV status not recorded). Some clones in this sample may be carry-over from other donors' samples. Sequenced input: CD8+ T cells from PBMCs. The rearrangement links TRBV20-1 to TRBJ2-1; no reliable D call. The CDR3 protein is CSARDKDLLFYNEQFF. CDR3 in DNA: TGCAGTGCTAGAGACAAGGACCTCCTCTTCTACAATGAGCAGTTCTTC.